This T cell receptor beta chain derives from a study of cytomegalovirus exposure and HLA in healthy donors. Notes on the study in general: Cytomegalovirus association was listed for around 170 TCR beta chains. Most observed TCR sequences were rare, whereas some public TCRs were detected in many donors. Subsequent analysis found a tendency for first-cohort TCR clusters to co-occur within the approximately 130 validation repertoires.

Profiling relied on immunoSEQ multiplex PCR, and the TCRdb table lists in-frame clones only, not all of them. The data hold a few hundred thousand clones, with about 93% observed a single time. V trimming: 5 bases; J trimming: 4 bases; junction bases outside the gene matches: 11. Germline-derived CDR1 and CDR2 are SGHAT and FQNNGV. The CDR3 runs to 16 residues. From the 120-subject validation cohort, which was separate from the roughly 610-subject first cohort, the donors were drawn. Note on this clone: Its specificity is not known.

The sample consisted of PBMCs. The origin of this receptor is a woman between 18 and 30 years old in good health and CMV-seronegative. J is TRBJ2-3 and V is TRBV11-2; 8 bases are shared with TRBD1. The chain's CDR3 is CASSQMTGVFPDTQYF. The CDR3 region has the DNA TGTGCCAGCAGCCAAATGACAGGGGTCTTCCCAGATACGCAGTATTTT.